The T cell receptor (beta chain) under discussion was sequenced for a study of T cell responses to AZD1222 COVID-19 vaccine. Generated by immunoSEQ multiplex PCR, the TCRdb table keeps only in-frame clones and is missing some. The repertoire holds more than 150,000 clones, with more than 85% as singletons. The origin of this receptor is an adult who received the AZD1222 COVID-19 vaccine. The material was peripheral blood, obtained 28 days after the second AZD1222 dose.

CDR3 DNA sequence: TGTGCCAGCAGTAAACAGGGGGCAATACACTTT. It encodes CASSKQGAIHF. The chain recombines TRBV12-3 or TRBV12-4 with TRBJ1-6; 9 bases line up with TRBD1. J was trimmed by 19 bases and V by 5 bases; bases with no gene match: 6. The CDR3 extends over 11 amino acids.